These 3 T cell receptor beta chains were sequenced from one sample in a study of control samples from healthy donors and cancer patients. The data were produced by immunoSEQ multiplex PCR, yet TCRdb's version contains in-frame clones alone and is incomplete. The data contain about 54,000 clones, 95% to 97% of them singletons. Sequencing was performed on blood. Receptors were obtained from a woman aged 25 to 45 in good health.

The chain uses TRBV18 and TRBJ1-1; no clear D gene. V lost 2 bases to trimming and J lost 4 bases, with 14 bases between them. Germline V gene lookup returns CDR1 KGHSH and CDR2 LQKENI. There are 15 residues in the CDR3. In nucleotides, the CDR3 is TGTGCCAGCTCACCAGGTCGGACTTTGGGCACTGAAGCTTTCTTT. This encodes CASSPGRTLGTEAFF.

CDR3 loop: CASSFDRDSNSPLHF. In DNA, the CDR3 is TGTGCCAGCAGCTTTGATAGGGACAGTAATTCACCCCTCCACTTT. The chain combines TRBV7-8 with TRBJ1-6; 7 positions agree with TRBD1. Germline trimming cut 3 bases from V and 6 bases from J; bases unmatched to any gene: 5. Germline lookup yields CDR1 SGHVS and CDR2 FQNEAQ. The CDR3 runs 15 residues.

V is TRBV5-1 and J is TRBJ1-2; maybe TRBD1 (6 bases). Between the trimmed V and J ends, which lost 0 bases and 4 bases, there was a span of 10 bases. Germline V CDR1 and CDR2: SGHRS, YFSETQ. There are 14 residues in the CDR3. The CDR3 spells CASSLVDRSYGYTF. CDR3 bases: TGCGCCAGCAGCTTGGTGGACAGATCCTATGGCTACACCTTC. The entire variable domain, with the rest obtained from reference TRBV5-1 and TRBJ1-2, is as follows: KAGVTQTPRYLIKTRGQQVTLSCSPISGHRSVSWYQQTPGQGLQFLFEYFSETQRNKGNFPGRFSGRQFSNSRSEMNVSTLELGDSALYLCASSLVDRSYGYTFGSGTRLTVV.